This TCR beta chain was captured in a study of T-cell reconstitution after alpha-beta-depleted transplantation in children (dated by TCRdb to 2016 to 2017). In the study overall: Using TCR repertoire profiling, the study followed T-cell immune reconstitution in a quantitative way in children after TCRalphabeta/CD19-depleted allogeneic hematopoietic cell transplantation. Broad study findings and their caveats: The apparently early alphabetaT-cell count recovery about two months after transplant was reportedly dependent on only several hundred rapidly expanded clones derived from non-depleted graft cells. Over the following months the frequencies of hyperexpanded clones went down, and after one year T-cell counts and TCRbeta diversity were mostly credited to newly produced T cells. In some patients, high TCRbeta diversity at day 60 was attributed to recipient T cells and intrathymic progenitors that had survived conditioning.

About this clonotype: The antigen it binds to is not known. Nothing much larger sits one base from this clone, and base qualities are not available.

Libraries came from PCR. The sample was run on an Illumina HiSeq 2500. TCR libraries were prepared with molecular barcoding, using unique molecular identifiers to normalize TCRbeta repertoire quantification. TCRdb trimmed public reads at Q25 via fastp, called clones via MiXCR and kept in-frame beta chains. Every CDR3 protein is listed once, alongside the most common genes and DNA of its rows. The sample contains roughly 340,000 distinct CDR3 sequences, around 15% of them found a single time. The ten largest clonotypes hold approximately 44% of the sample. There are 14 amino acids in the CDR3, from cysteine to phenylalanine inclusive. Only the CDR3 part of the read is kept: 42 bases, read in frame from the first base. The germline V gene provides CDR1 SGHRS and CDR2 YFSETQ. Trimming at the junction amounts to 0 bases on V and 2 bases on J, and the germline ends lie 7 bases apart. In the paper's terms, the treatment or condition label means: allogeneic hematopoietic cell transplantation with graft depleted of TCRalphabeta T cells and CD19 B cells. The children who served as transplant recipients had been given grafts of TCRalphabeta/CD19-depleted allogeneic hematopoietic cells.

The chain links TRBV5-1 with TRBJ2-3; the D gene cannot be resolved reliably. The specimen was PBMCs, mostly from graft donor cells, collected 360 days after TCRalphabeta/CD19-depleted stem cell transplant. This TCR was recovered from a male patient aged 2-10 years who had a stem cell transplant for acute lymphoblastic leukemia, so the T cells may come from the graft donor. The bases read TGCGCCAGCAGCTTGGCTAAACCCACAGATACGCAGTATTTT. Translated, it gives CASSLAKPTDTQYF.